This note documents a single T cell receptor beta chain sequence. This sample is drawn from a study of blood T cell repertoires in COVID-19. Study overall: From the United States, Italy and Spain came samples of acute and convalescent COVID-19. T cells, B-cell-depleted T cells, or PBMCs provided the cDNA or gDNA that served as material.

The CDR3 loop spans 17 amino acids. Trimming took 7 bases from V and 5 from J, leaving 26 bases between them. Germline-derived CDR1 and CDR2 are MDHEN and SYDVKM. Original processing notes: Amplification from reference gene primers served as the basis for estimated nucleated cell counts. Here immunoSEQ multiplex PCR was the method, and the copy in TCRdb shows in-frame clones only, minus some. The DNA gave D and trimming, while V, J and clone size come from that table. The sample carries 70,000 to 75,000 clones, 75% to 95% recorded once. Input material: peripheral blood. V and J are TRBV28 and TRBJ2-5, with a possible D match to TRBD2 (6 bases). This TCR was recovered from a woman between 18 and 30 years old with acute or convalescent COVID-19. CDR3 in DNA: TGTGCCAGCAATAATGTCGTTGCGGGGCCCGCCCGGGAGACCCAGTACTTC. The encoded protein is CASNNVVAGPARETQYF.